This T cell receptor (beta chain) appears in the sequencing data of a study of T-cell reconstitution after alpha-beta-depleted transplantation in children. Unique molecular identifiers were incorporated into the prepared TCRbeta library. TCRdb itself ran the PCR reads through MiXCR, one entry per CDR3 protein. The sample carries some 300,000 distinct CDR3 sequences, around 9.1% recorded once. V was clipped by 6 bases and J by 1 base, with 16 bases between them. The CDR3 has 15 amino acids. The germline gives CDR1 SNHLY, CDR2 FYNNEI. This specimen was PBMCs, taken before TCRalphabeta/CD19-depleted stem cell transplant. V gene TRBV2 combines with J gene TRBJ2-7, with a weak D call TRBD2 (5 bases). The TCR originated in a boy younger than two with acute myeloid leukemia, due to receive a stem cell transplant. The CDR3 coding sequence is TGTGCCAGCAGCGGTCCCGGGCCGGGATCCTACGAGCAGTACTTC. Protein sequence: CASSGPGPGSYEQYF.